This T cell receptor beta chain stems from a study of shared clonotypes between healthy human individuals. Study information: The plates for each donor numbered three CD4 naive, three CD4 memory, two CD8 naive and one CD8 memory.

Findings and caveats of the study: What naive subsets generally showed was a larger estimated richness than memory subsets showed.

In the case of this clone: Its antigen is not known.

The length of the CDR3 is 18 residues. Trimming left V 5 bases short and J 1 base short, with 20 bases between. CDR1 and CDR2 from the germline V gene are SEHNR and FQNEAQ (reference sequence). Sequenced by immunoSEQ multiplex PCR; TCRdb stores in-frame clones only, minus some. This table holds roughly 2 million clones, over 85% found once. Naive CD8 cells were CD45RO-negative, positively selected for CCR7, excluding terminally differentiated effector memory CD45RA+ cells. Sequencing used naive CD8+ T cells sorted from blood. This TCR derives from a man younger than 30 in good health. The chain is built from TRBV7-9 and TRBJ2-2; no clear D gene. The DNA of the CDR3 is TGTGCCAGCAGCCCCCGCCGGCCGGGTGAACTGAACACCGGGGAGCTGTTTTTT. It is translated as CASSPRRPGELNTGELFF.